The 15 T cell receptor beta chains below all came from one sample that was sequenced in a study of cytomegalovirus exposure and HLA in healthy donors. The PCR was carried out with 60 Vbeta primers and 13 Jbeta primers. Assay: immunoSEQ multiplex PCR; the TCRdb copy retains only in-frame clones and omits some. The table lists around 190,000 clones. The material sequenced was PBMCs. These receptors all come from a woman in her 30s in good health and CMV-seropositive.

The CDR3 nucleotides are TGTGCCAGTAGCTGGGGGCAGGGTTCCTATGGCTACACCTTC. As protein: CASSWGQGSYGYTF. This chain uses TRBV19 with TRBJ1-2, with D possibly matching TRBD1 (6 bases). The CDR3 is 14 amino acids. Germline CDR1 LNHDA, CDR2 SQIVND (reference sequence). Deletions cut 6 bases from V and 4 bases from J, with 15 bases between.

The gene calls are TRBV6-1 and TRBJ2-5, with D perhaps given as TRBD1 or TRBD2 (9 bases each). Germline V lookup: CDR1 MNHNS, CDR2 SASEGT. This CDR3 region has 17 residues. Trimming stripped 4 bases from V and 5 bases from J, with 23 bases between. CDR3 protein: CASSAQGAGAGGETQYF. In DNA form, the CDR3 reads TGTGCCAGCAGTGCACAGGGGGCCGGGGCGGGAGGGGAGACCCAGTACTTC.

V is TRBV6-1 and J is TRBJ1-1; no definite D call. V shed 1 base and J shed 7 bases, with 10 bases lying between them. Germline lookup yields CDR1 MNHNS and CDR2 SASEGT. The CDR3 is 13 residues long. CDR3 in amino acids: CASSEVNSDEAFF. As DNA, the CDR3 is TGTGCCAGCAGTGAAGTCAACTCCGATGAAGCTTTCTTT.

The chain joins TRBV2 to TRBJ1-2; TRBD1 is a possible D gene (5 bases). Trimming removed 5 bases from V and 2 bases from J, with 9 bases in between. There are 13 residues in the CDR3. Germline V gene data show CDR1 as SNHLY and CDR2 as FYNNEI. CDR3 sequence (DNA): TGTGCCAGCAGTTTCAGGGAAAACTATGGCTACACCTTC. It specifies CASSFRENYGYTF.

The chain has TRBV6-4 and TRBJ1-5; D perhaps matches TRBD1 (6 bases). The CDR3 is 18 amino acids. Trimming removed 4 bases at V and 0 bases at J, with 19 bases between. Germline V CDR1 and CDR2: MRHNA, SNTAGT. The DNA for the CDR3 is TGTGCCAGCAGTGCCGGGACACCGGATACCTATAGCAATCAGCCCCAGCATTTT. Protein product: CASSAGTPDTYSNQPQHF.

This chain connects TRBV7-9 to TRBJ2-7, with 7 bases identical to TRBD1. The CDR3 contains 14 residues. J gave up 0 bases and V 5 bases, and 4 bases lay outside the gene matches. Germline V gene data show CDR1 as SEHNR and CDR2 as FQNEAQ (reference sequence). The CDR3 spells CASSGGQTSYEQYF. Written as DNA, the CDR3 is TGTGCCAGCAGCGGGGGACAGACCTCCTACGAGCAGTACTTC.

V gene TRBV10-3 combines with J gene TRBJ1-1, with 10 nucleotides matching TRBD1. The germline gives CDR1 ENHRY, CDR2 SYGVKD. J lost 3 bases, V lost 5 bases, and 6 bases had no gene match. The CDR3 has 15 amino acids. The CDR3 region is CAISYSGTGDTEAFF. CDR3 coding DNA: TGTGCCATCAGTTATTCCGGGACAGGGGACACTGAAGCTTTCTTT.

J is TRBJ2-5 and V is TRBV5-4; 8 positions match TRBD2. The CDR3 consists of 12 residues. Germline CDR1 SGHNT, CDR2 YYREEE (reference sequence). The junction had 2 bases not matched to a gene; V was cut back by 10 bases and J by 0 bases. CDR3 region: CAHGGDQETQYF. DNA of the CDR3: TGTGCCCACGGGGGGGACCAAGAGACCCAGTACTTC.

V and J are TRBV18 and TRBJ1-6; 9 bases agree with TRBD1. J gave up 9 bases and V 2 bases, and 5 bases lay outside the gene matches. Germline V gene lookup returns CDR1 KGHSH and CDR2 LQKENI. The CDR3 has 15 residues. CDR3 loop: CASSPTGTGSSPLHF. The CDR3 coding sequence is TGTGCCAGCTCACCAACCGGGACAGGGAGTTCACCCCTCCACTTT.

The genes are TRBV4-1 and TRBJ1-1; weak D call: TRBD1 (6 bases). The length of the CDR3 is 17 residues. V was clipped by 1 base and J by 0 bases, with 15 bases between them. Germline V lookup: CDR1 MGHRA, CDR2 YSYEKL. The CDR3 coding sequence is TGCGCCAGCAGCCAAGTAGCCCGGGGGGCAATGAACACTGAAGCTTTCTTT. Amino acid sequence: CASSQVARGAMNTEAFF.

The chain is built from TRBV7-9 and TRBJ2-7; 11 bases fit TRBD2. Germline lookup yields CDR1 SEHNR and CDR2 FQNEAQ (reference sequence). V dropped 3 bases and J dropped 3; count of bases not matched to a gene: 4. This CDR3 region has 15 residues. CDR3 in DNA: TGTGCCAGCAGCTTGCCTAGCGGGGGGTACTACGAGCAGTACTTC. It codes for CASSLPSGGYYEQYF.

V and J are TRBV9 and TRBJ1-2, with a possible D match to TRBD1 (5 bases). Trimming cost V 0 bases and J 0 bases, with 9 bases left between them. Germline-derived CDR1 and CDR2 are SGDLS and YYNGEE. The CDR3 consists of 15 residues. CDR3 region: CASSVGQGPNYGYTF. CDR3 nucleotide sequence: TGTGCCAGCAGCGTAGGGCAGGGCCCTAACTATGGCTACACCTTC.

The V gene is TRBV10-3, the J gene TRBJ2-7; tentative D call: TRBD2 (5 bases). Trimming left V 7 bases short and J 6 bases short, with 25 bases between. CDR3 length: 16 amino acids. The germline V gene has CDR1 ENHRY and CDR2 SYGVKD. The chain's CDR3 is CAITNPEAAGGSEQYF. DNA for the CDR3: TGTGCCATCACCAACCCGGAAGCAGCTGGAGGTTCCGAGCAGTACTTC.

This rearrangement joins TRBV21-1 to TRBJ1-2. TRBV21-1 is deemed a pseudogene. The CDR3 has 14 residues. The CDR3 nucleotides read TGTGCCAGCAGCCTTAGGGGGGGAAACTATGGCTACACCTTC. Protein sequence: CASSLRGGNYGYTF.

The chain recombines TRBV7-9 with TRBJ2-3; 12 nucleotides match TRBD2. The CDR3 length is 19 residues. CDR1 and CDR2 (germline): SEHNR, FQNEAQ (reference sequence). Losses at the gene ends were 6 bases for V and 1 base for J; bases not matched to a gene: 14. CDR3 region: CASRPSTLLAGGGTDTQYF. The CDR3, as DNA: TGTGCCAGCAGACCTTCGACATTGCTAGCGGGGGGGGGCACAGATACGCAGTATTTT.